This is a list of T cell receptor beta chains from one sample in a study of CD8+CD57+ T cells in acquired aplastic anemia. In TCRdb, the reads were re-called with MiXCR into one record per CDR3 protein. The sample consists of some 180,000 distinct CDR3 sequences, about three fifths of them appearing once. Sequenced: sorted CD4+, CD8+, or CD8+CD57+ T cells (not recorded which) from PBMCs. The receptor set was obtained from a human donor with aplastic anemia. CDR3s include the opening cysteine and the closing phenylalanine or tryptophan. D genes are given only for firm matches. For some rows the clone size is stated as once, few or many, or as a class when expanded; others skip it.

D: TRBD1
size: -
V: TRBV29-1
J: TRBJ2-1
length: 14
DNA: TGCAGCGGCCCCTCAGCAGGGGGTGGTGATAAGCAGTTCTTC
CDR3: CSGPSAGGGDKQFF

D: -
size: -
V: TRBV20-1
J: TRBJ2-7
length: 10
DNA: TGCAGTGCTAGTGCTTACGAGCAGTACTTC
CDR3: CSASAYEQYF

D: TRBD1
size: -
V: TRBV28
J: TRBJ1-4
length: 17
DNA: TGTGCCAGCATTACTGAGACAGGGGGCATGACTAATGAAAAACTGTTTTTT
CDR3: CASITETGGMTNEKLFF

D: -
size: once
V: TRBV20-1
J: TRBJ2-7
length: 14
DNA: TGCAGTGCCAGACAGGTGAGGAGCTCCTACGAGCAGTACTTC
CDR3: CSARQVRSSYEQYF

D: TRBD1
size: -
V: TRBV7-3
J: TRBJ2-2
length: 14
DNA: TGTGCCAGCAGCTGGACAGGGGGCGCCGGGGAGCTGTTTTTT
CDR3: CASSWTGGAGELFF

D: TRBD2
size: -
V: TRBV19
J: TRBJ2-3
length: 17
DNA: TGTGCCAGTAGTATAGATCATGCCGGGGGGGCGAGAGATACGCAGTATTTT
CDR3: CASSIDHAGGARDTQYF

D: -
size: many
V: TRBV29-1
J: TRBJ2-7
length: 13
DNA: TGCAGCGTTGGCGCCAGGGGCTCCTACGAGCAGTACTTC
CDR3: CSVGARGSYEQYF

D: TRBD1
size: -
V: TRBV9
J: TRBJ2-2
length: 15
DNA: TGTGCCAGCAGCGTATATAAGGGGGCTGGCGGGGAGCTGTTTTTT
CDR3: CASSVYKGAGGELFF

D: -
size: -
V: TRBV29-1
J: TRBJ2-1
length: 12
DNA: TGCAGCGTTGTGAGTGGTAGCCATGAGCAGTTCTTC
CDR3: CSVVSGSHEQFF

D: TRBD2
size: -
V: TRBV20-1
J: TRBJ2-7
length: 15
DNA: TGCAGTGCTAGAGAGACAGCGGGAGACGTATACGAGCAGTACTTC
CDR3: CSARETAGDVYEQYF

D: TRBD1
size: -
V: TRBV9
J: TRBJ1-6
length: 15
DNA: TGTGCCAGCAGCGGACAGGGGGCGGAGAATTCACCCCTCCACTTT
CDR3: CASSGQGAENSPLHF

D: -
size: -
V: TRBV2
J: TRBJ1-3
length: 13
DNA: TGTGCCAGCATGGAGGCAGGGGCCAGCACCATATATTTT
CDR3: CASMEAGASTIYF

D: TRBD2
size: few
V: TRBV2
J: TRBJ2-3
length: 16
DNA: TGTGCCAGCAGGGCCACTAGCGGTTCTAGCACAGATACGCAGTATTTT
CDR3: CASRATSGSSTDTQYF

D: TRBD1
size: -
V: TRBV5-1
J: TRBJ2-7
length: 15
DNA: TGCGCCAGCACCTCTCCAGACAGGGGTCACTACGAGCAGTACTTC
CDR3: CASTSPDRGHYEQYF

D: -
size: -
V: TRBV7-9
J: TRBJ2-3
length: 14
DNA: TGTGCCAGCAGCTACACTGAGGTGGCAGATACGCAGTATTTT
CDR3: CASSYTEVADTQYF

D: -
size: -
V: TRBV2
J: TRBJ1-1
length: 13
DNA: TGTGCCACCCTGCGGACAGCGGACACTGAAGCTTTCTTT
CDR3: CATLRTADTEAFF

D: -
size: -
V: TRBV7-8
J: TRBJ1-1
length: 13
DNA: TGTGCCAGCAGCTTAGCTAGGGCCGCTGAAGCTTTCTTT
CDR3: CASSLARAAEAFF

D: -
size: many
V: TRBV11-1
J: TRBJ1-1
length: 16
DNA: TGTGCCAGCAGCATGCTAACCGGGACCTTGAACACTGAAGCTTTCTTT
CDR3: CASSMLTGTLNTEAFF

D: TRBD1
size: -
V: TRBV20-1
J: TRBJ1-6
length: 15
DNA: TGCAGTGCTAGAGAATCAGGACAGGGGAATTCACCCCTCCACTTT
CDR3: CSARESGQGNSPLHF

D: -
size: -
V: TRBV2
J: TRBJ2-7
length: 15
DNA: TGTGCCAGCAGTGAAGAGTTTGGGGCTACGAACGAGCAGTACTTC
CDR3: CASSEEFGATNEQYF

D: TRBD1
size: many
V: TRBV7-9
J: TRBJ1-6
length: 16
DNA: TGTGCCAGCAGCTTCGACAGGGATTCCTATAATTCACCCCTCCACTTT
CDR3: CASSFDRDSYNSPLHF

D: TRBD1
size: -
V: TRBV2
J: TRBJ2-7
length: 15
DNA: TGTGCCAGCAGTTTCGGGGACAGCTCCTCCTACGAGCAGTACTTC
CDR3: CASSFGDSSSYEQYF

D: -
size: few
V: TRBV20-1
J: TRBJ1-2
length: 14
DNA: TGCAGTGCCCCCGACCGGGACACGAACTATGGCTACACCTTC
CDR3: CSAPDRDTNYGYTF

D: -
size: once
V: TRBV29-1
J: TRBJ1-2
length: 10
DNA: TGCAGCGTCGACAGTAATGGCTACACCTTC
CDR3: CSVDSNGYTF

D: TRBD1
size: -
V: TRBV2
J: TRBJ1-6
length: 17
DNA: TGTGCCAGCAGTGAGCACAGGGGGGAGGGCCATAATTCACCCCTCCACTTT
CDR3: CASSEHRGEGHNSPLHF

D: -
size: -
V: TRBV9
J: TRBJ2-3
length: 17
DNA: TGTGCCAGCAGCAGAACCCTCCCCAGGGGTTTGACAGATACGCAGTATTTT
CDR3: CASSRTLPRGLTDTQYF

D: -
size: few
V: TRBV20-1
J: TRBJ1-2
length: 11
DNA: TGCAGTGCCGTGACTAACTATGGCTACACCTTC
CDR3: CSAVTNYGYTF

D: -
size: -
V: TRBV7-6
J: TRBJ2-1
length: 13
DNA: TGTGCCAGCGGCGCAGGGGGGCCGGAGGAGCAGTTCTTC
CDR3: CASGAGGPEEQFF

D: TRBD1
size: many
V: TRBV7-2
J: TRBJ2-7
length: 14
DNA: TGTGCCAGCAGGCCCGGGACAGGGCTCTACGAGCAGTACTTC
CDR3: CASRPGTGLYEQYF

D: -
size: -
V: TRBV5-1
J: TRBJ2-3
length: 17
DNA: TGCGCCAGCTGCCCTTTGTACAGGGAATATAGCACAGATACGCAGTATTTT
CDR3: CASCPLYREYSTDTQYF

D: TRBD2
size: -
V: TRBV6-1
J: TRBJ2-3
length: 18
DNA: TGTGCCAGCAGTCCGGGGACTAGCGGGGGGTGGGGCACAGATACGCAGTATTTT
CDR3: CASSPGTSGGWGTDTQYF

D: TRBD2
size: -
V: TRBV7-4
J: TRBJ2-7
length: 16
DNA: TGTGCCAGCACCCTCACCACTAGCGGGAGTTTGGGCGAGCAGTACTTC
CDR3: CASTLTTSGSLGEQYF

D: TRBD2
size: -
V: TRBV10-2
J: TRBJ2-7
length: 14
DNA: TGCGCCAGCAGGCCTAGCGGATACTCCTACGAGCAGTACTTC
CDR3: CASRPSGYSYEQYF

D: TRBD2
size: -
V: TRBV2
J: TRBJ2-1
length: 14
DNA: TGTGCCAGCAACTCGGGGGGGATAGTGGATGAGCAGTTCTTC
CDR3: CASNSGGIVDEQFF

D: TRBD2
size: few
V: TRBV12-3/TRBV12-4
J: TRBJ2-7
length: 14
DNA: TGTGCCAGCAGACAAGCGGGGGGACTATACGAGCAGTACTTC
CDR3: CASRQAGGLYEQYF

D: -
size: -
V: TRBV20-1
J: TRBJ2-1
length: 13
DNA: TGCAGTGCTAGAGGCTGGGATTACAATGAGCAGTTCTTC
CDR3: CSARGWDYNEQFF

D: TRBD1
size: -
V: TRBV7-8
J: TRBJ2-5
length: 13
DNA: TGTGCCAGCAGCTTAGCGATTGTACAGGGGCTCCTCTTC
CDR3: CASSLAIVQGLLF

D: -
size: -
V: TRBV24-1
J: TRBJ1-2
length: 14
DNA: TGTGCCACCAGTCCCTCCTGGGGTACAGGTGGCTACACCTTC
CDR3: CATSPSWGTGGYTF

D: TRBD1
size: -
V: TRBV9
J: TRBJ2-5
length: 15
DNA: TGTGCCAGCAGCTCGCGGACAGGTGGGCAAGAGACCCAGTACTTC
CDR3: CASSSRTGGQETQYF

D: TRBD1
size: -
V: TRBV10-3
J: TRBJ2-1
length: 14
DNA: TGTGCCATCAGTGAGTTCGGGGACAGGGCGCGGCAGTTCTTC
CDR3: CAISEFGDRARQFF

D: -
size: -
V: TRBV11-3
J: TRBJ2-2
length: 15
DNA: TGTGCCAGCACCTTAAGGGGGGATAGGGCCGGGGAGCTGTTTTTT
CDR3: CASTLRGDRAGELFF

D: -
size: -
V: TRBV7-3
J: TRBJ2-3
length: 14
DNA: TGTGCCAGCAGTTACTCGAGGACCACAGATACGCAGTATTTT
CDR3: CASSYSRTTDTQYF

D: TRBD2
size: -
V: TRBV2
J: TRBJ2-5
length: 18
DNA: TGTGCCAGCAGCTCCGGACTAGCGGGGGTTCCGGTGGGGGAGACCCAGTACTTC
CDR3: CASSSGLAGVPVGETQYF

D: TRBD2
size: -
V: TRBV9
J: TRBJ2-3
length: 14
DNA: TGTGCCAGCGATGGGCCGGGGGGTGGGGATACGCAGTATTTT
CDR3: CASDGPGGGDTQYF

D: -
size: -
V: TRBV7-3
J: TRBJ2-1
length: 12
DNA: TGTGCCAGCAGCATCGGGAGCAATGAGCAGTTCTTC
CDR3: CASSIGSNEQFF

D: TRBD2
size: -
V: TRBV29-1
J: TRBJ2-2
length: 13
DNA: TGCAGCTCGGGGGGGGTAAACACCGGGGAGCTGTTTTTT
CDR3: CSSGGVNTGELFF

D: -
size: -
V: TRBV9
J: TRBJ2-1
length: 13
DNA: TGTGCCAGCAGCACCCGGAGGCAAAATGAGCAGTTCTTC
CDR3: CASSTRRQNEQFF

D: -
size: many
V: TRBV27
J: TRBJ1-6
length: 13
DNA: TGTGCCAGCAGTTTATCGGGGAGTTCACCCCTCCACTTT
CDR3: CASSLSGSSPLHF